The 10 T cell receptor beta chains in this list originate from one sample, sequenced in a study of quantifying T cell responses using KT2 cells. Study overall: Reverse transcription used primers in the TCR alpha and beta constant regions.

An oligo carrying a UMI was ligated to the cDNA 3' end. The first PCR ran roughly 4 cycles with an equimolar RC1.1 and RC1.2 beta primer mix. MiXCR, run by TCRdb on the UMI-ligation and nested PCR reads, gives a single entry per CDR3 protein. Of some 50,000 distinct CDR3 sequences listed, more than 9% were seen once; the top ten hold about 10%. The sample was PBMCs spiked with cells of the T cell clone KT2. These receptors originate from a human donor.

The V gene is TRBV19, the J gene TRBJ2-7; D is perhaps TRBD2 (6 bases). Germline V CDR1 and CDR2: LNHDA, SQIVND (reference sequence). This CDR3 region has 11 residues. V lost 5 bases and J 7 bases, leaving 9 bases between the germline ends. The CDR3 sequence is CASSEAGEQYF. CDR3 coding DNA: TGTGCCAGTAGTGAGGCGGGGGAGCAGTACTTC.

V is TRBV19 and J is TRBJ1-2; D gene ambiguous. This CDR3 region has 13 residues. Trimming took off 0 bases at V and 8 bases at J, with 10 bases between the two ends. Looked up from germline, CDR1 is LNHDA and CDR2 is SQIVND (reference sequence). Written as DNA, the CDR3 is TGTGCCAGTAGTATAGATCACCGGGAAGGCTACACCTTC. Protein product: CASSIDHREGYTF.

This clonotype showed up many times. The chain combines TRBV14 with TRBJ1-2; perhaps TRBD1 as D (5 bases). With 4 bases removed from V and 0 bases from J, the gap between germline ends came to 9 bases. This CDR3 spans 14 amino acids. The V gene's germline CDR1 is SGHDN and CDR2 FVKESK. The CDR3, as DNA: TGTGCCAGCAGCCTAATGGGGGCTAACTATGGCTACACCTTC. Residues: CASSLMGANYGYTF.

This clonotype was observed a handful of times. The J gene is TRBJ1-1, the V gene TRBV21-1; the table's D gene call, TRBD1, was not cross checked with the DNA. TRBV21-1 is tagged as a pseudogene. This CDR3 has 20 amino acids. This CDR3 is CASSPGGLGQANTDTTEAFF. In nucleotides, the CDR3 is TGTGCCAGCAGCCCAGGCGGATTAGGACAGGCGAACACGGATACCACTGAAGCTTTCTTT.

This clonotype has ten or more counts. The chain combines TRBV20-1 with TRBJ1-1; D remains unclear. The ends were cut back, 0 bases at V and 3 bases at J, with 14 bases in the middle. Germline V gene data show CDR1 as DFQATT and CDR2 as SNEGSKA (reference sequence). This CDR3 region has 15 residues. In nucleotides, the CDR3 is TGCAGTGCTAGAGATTTTTCGGGTCAGGACACTGAAGCTTTCTTT. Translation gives CSARDFSGQDTEAFF.

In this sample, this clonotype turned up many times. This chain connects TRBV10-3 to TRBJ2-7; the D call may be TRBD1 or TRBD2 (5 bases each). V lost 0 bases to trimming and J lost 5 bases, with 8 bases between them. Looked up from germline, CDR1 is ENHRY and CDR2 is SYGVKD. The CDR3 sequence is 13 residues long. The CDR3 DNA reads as TGTGCCATCAGTGAGTCGAGAGGGGACGAGCAGTACTTC. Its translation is CAISESRGDEQYF.

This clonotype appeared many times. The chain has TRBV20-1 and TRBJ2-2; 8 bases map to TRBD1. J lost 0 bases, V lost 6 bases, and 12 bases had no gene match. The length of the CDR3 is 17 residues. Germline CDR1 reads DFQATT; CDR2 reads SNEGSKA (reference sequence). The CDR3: CSAMPPMGQANTGELFF. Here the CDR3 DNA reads TGCAGTGCCATGCCCCCGATGGGACAGGCGAACACCGGGGAGCTGTTTTTT.

The CDR3 spells CSVLEGVLNIQYF. The CDR3 nucleotides are TGCAGCGTGCTGGAGGGGGTGCTAAACATTCAGTACTTC. The V gene is TRBV29-1, the J gene TRBJ2-4; D is possibly TRBD1 or TRBD2 (6 bases each). CDR3 length: 13 residues. V lost 6 bases to trimming and J lost 6 bases, with 15 bases between them. Germline assignment: CDR1 SQVTM and CDR2 ANQGSEA.

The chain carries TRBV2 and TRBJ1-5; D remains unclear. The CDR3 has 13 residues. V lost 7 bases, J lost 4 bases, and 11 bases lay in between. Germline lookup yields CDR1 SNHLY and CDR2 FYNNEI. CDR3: CASTEHGNQPQHF. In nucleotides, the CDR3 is TGTGCCAGCACCGAGCATGGTAATCAGCCCCAGCATTTT.

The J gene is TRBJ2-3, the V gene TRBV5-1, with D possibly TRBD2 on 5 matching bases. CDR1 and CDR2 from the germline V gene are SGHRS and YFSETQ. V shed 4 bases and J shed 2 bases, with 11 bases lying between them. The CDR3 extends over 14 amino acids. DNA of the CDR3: TGCGCCAGCAGCCCCCGCGGGTCCACAGATACGCAGTATTTT. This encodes CASSPRGSTDTQYF.